This T cell receptor beta chain was observed in a study of T cell clonality in common variable immunodeficiency. Study-wide findings and caveats: Fewer deletions and N-nucleotide insertions were reportedly seen in common variable immunodeficiency TCR beta sequences. CVID subjects had higher TCRbeta clonality than healthy controls, most marked in about a third. Authors noted CVID clonality's cause needs subpopulation repertoire sequencing.

This clone came up many times. Its antigen remains unknown. The DNA ends 3 residues before the CDR3 does, and the rest of the CDR3 is filled in from the germline J gene. Germline CDR1 DFQATT, CDR2 SNEGSKA (reference sequence). V lost 6 bases, J lost 6 bases, and 15 bases stayed unmatched. There are 16 residues in the CDR3. Sequencing was performed with immunoSEQ multiplex PCR; in TCRdb, only in-frame clones are kept and a portion is missing. The sample shows 25,000 to 35,000 clones, none of them appearing just once. Sequencing used peripheral blood mononuclear cells. This chain links TRBV20-1 with TRBJ2-1; 9 positions match TRBD2. This TCR was sampled from a human donor with common variable immunodeficiency. The DNA read from the CDR3 is TGCAGTGCCCTTAGCGGGGGACGTAGTCTGAGCAATGAG. This sequence encodes CSALSGGRSLSNE. The whole CDR3 sequence reads CSALSGGRSLSNEQFF.